This TCR beta chain was found in a study of T-cell memory formation after mild COVID-19. Regarding the study as a whole: Contracting clones localized mainly to CM and EM when CD4+ and mainly to EMRA when CD8+. A balance of CD4 and CD8 characterized clones contracting day 15 to 85, whereas later expanders leaned CD4+. That cross-reactive memory joined was suggested by some responding clones appearing in pre-infection memory.

5'RACE with constant-segment primers built TCRalpha and TCRbeta cDNA libraries with UMIs. TCRdb reprocessed the 5' RACE reads with MiXCR, giving one entry per CDR3 protein. The sample records around 250,000 distinct CDR3 sequences, roughly 9.4% being singletons. J lost 10 bases, V lost 6 bases, and 10 bases had no gene match. The CDR3 has 13 residues. Germline-derived CDR1 and CDR2 are DFQATT and SNEGSKA (reference sequence). With respect to this clonotype: Its antigen is unidentified.

Sequenced input: PBMCs or a T cell subset sorted from them (not recorded which). The chain recombines TRBV20-1 with TRBJ1-4; TRBD1 matches at 8 bases. The sequence was collected from a man in his late teens or twenties who had mild COVID-19 (a few samples of this study predate the infection). Cell type and time point are not known. CDR3 DNA: TGCAGTGCCCGCGGGCAGGGGGCCGCAAAACTGTTTTTT. Amino acid sequence: CSARGQGAAKLFF.